This entry features one T cell receptor beta chain sequence. The data are from a study of blood T cell repertoires in COVID-19. The ends were cut back, 1 base at V and 9 bases at J, with 19 bases in the middle. The CDR3 is 16 residues long. Germline CDR1 and CDR2: LGHDT and YNNKEL (reference sequence). The method was immunoSEQ multiplex PCR; TCRdb's version includes in-frame clones alone and lacks a portion of them. The table has some 110,000 clones, approximately 84% seen once. The chain employs TRBV3-1 (or the pseudogene TRBV3-2) and TRBJ2-1; D possibly corresponds to TRBD2 (6 bases). The sequence derives from a woman in her sixties with acute or convalescent COVID-19. Specimen: peripheral blood. CDR3 in DNA: TGTGCCAGCAGCCAAGCGGGTCGGGGGAGATATTCTGAGCAGTTCTTC. Translated: CASSQAGRGRYSEQFF.